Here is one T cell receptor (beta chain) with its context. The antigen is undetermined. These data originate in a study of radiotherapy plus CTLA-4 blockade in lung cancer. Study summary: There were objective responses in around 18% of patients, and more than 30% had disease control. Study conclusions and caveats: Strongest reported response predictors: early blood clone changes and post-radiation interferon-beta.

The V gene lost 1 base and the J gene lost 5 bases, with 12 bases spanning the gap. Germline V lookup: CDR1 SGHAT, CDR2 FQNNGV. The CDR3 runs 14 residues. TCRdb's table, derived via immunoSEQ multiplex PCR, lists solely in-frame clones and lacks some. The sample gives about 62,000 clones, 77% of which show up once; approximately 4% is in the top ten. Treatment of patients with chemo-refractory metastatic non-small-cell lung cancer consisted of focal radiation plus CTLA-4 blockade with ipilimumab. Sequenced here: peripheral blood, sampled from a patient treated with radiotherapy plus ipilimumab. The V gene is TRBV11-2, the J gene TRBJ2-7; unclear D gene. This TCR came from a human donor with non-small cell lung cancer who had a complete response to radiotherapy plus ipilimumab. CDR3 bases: TGTGCCAGCAGCTTAGGATCAACGGATGACGAGCAGTACTTC. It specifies CASSLGSTDDEQYF.